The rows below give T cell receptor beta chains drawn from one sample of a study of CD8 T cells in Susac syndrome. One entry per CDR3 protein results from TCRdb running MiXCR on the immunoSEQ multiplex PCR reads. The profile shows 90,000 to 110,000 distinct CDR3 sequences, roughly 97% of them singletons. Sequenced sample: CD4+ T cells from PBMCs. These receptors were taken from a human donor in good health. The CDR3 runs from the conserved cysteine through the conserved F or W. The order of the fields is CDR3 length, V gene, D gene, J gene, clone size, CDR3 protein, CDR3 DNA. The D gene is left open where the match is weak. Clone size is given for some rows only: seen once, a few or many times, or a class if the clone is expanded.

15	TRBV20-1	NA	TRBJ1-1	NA	CSARDSVGTPFLAFF	TGCAGTGCTAGAGATTCGGTGGGGACACCTTTTTTGGCTTTCTTT
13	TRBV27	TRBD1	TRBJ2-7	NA	CASSTRQGGEQYF	TGTGCCAGCAGTACCCGACAGGGCGGAGAGCAGTACTTC
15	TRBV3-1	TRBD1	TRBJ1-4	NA	CASSLPGQSNEKLFF	TGTGCCAGCAGCCTTCCGGGACAGTCTAATGAAAAACTGTTTTTT
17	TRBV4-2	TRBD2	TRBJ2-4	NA	CASSPSLAGGAKNIQYF	TGTGCCAGCAGCCCTTCTCTAGCGGGAGGGGCCAAAAACATTCAGTACTTC
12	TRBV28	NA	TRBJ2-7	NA	CASSIRVDEQYF	TGTGCCAGCTCAATTAGGGTAGACGAGCAGTACTTC
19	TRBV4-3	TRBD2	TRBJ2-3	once	CASSRGRLAGDGGTDTQYF	TGCGCCAGCAGCCGGGGTCGGCTAGCGGGAGATGGAGGCACAGATACGCAGTATTTT
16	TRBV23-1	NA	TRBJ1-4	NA	CASSQSLIGASEKLFF	TGCGCCAGCAGTCAGTCCCTGATTGGGGCAAGTGAAAAACTGTTTTTT
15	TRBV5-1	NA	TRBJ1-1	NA	CASTPTGGLNTEAFF	TGCGCCAGCACCCCGACGGGGGGCTTGAACACTGAAGCTTTCTTT
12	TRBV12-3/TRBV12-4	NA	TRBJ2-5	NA	CASSFVPETQYF	TGTGCCAGCAGTTTTGTCCCAGAGACCCAGTACTTC
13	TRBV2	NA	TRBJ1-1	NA	CASSELIPAEAFF	TGTGCCAGCAGTGAATTAATCCCGGCTGAAGCTTTCTTT
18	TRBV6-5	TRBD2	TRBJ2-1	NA	CASSSGRGPLAGYNEQFF	TGTGCCAGCAGTTCGGGAAGAGGCCCACTAGCGGGATACAATGAGCAGTTCTTC
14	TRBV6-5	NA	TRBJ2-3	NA	CASSLTPLVDTQYF	TGTGCCAGCAGTCTCACTCCCTTAGTAGATACGCAGTATTTT
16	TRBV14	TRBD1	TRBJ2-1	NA	CASSRIQGAIVDEQFF	TGTGCCAGCAGCCGCATTCAGGGGGCGATTGTAGATGAGCAGTTCTTC
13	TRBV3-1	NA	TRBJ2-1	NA	CASSRLVHNEQFF	TGTGCCAGCAGCCGACTAGTCCACAATGAGCAGTTCTTC
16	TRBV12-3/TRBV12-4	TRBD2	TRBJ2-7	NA	CASSPPGAGGSHEQYF	TGTGCCAGCAGCCCGCCTGGGGCAGGCGGGAGCCACGAGCAGTACTTC
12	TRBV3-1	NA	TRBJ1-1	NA	CASSPGGGGRLF	TGTGCCAGCAGTCCCGGAGGGGGGGGCAGGTTATTT
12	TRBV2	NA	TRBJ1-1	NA	CASTLERGEAFF	TGTGCCAGCACCCTCGAGCGAGGTGAAGCTTTCTTT
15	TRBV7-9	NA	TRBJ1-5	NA	CASSLGVGHFNPQHF	TGTGCCAGCAGCTTAGGGGTGGGGCACTTTAACCCCCAGCATTTT
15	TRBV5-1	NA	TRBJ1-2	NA	CASSPGGWGDYGYTF	TGCGCCAGCAGCCCGGGAGGTTGGGGTGACTATGGCTACACCTTC
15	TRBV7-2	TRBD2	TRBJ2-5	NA	CASSRASGNQETQYF	TGTGCCAGCAGCCGGGCTAGCGGTAACCAAGAGACCCAGTACTTC
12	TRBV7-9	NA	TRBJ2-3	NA	CASSRQGQAQYF	TGTGCCAGCAGCCGACAAGGCCAGGCGCAGTATTTT
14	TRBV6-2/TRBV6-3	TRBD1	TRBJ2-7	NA	CASSYGTGSHEQYF	TGTGCCAGCAGTTATGGGACAGGGAGCCACGAGCAGTACTTC
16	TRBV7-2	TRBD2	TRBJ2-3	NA	CASTVTSPGNPDTQYF	TGTGCCAGCACCGTGACTAGCCCAGGAAACCCGGATACGCAGTATTTT
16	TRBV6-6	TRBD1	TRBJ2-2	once	CASSYPGTGNTGELFF	TGTGCCAGCAGTTACCCCGGGACAGGGAACACCGGGGAGCTGTTTTTT
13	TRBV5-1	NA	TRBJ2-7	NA	CASKLGGGYEQYF	TGCGCCAGCAAGTTAGGAGGGGGATACGAGCAGTACTTC
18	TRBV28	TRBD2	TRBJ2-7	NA	CASTTEPRGLAEPYEQYF	TGTGCCAGCACCACCGAACCTCGGGGACTAGCGGAGCCCTACGAGCAGTACTTC
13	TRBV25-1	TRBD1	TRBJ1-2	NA	CASSQGADYGYTF	TGTGCCAGCAGTCAGGGGGCGGACTATGGCTACACCTTC
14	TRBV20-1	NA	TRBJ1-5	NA	CSAPRRAGNQPQHF	TGCAGTGCCCCCCGACGGGCAGGCAATCAGCCCCAGCATTTT
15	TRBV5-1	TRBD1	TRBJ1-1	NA	CASSSSTGVNTEAFF	TGCGCCAGCAGCTCCTCGACAGGGGTGAACACTGAAGCTTTCTTT
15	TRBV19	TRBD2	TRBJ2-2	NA	CASSTIAGVTGELFF	TGTGCCAGTAGTACTATAGCGGGAGTCACCGGGGAGCTGTTTTTT
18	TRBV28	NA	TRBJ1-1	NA	CASSFVVSAPTTNTEAFF	TGTGCCAGCAGTTTCGTCGTTTCTGCTCCAACAACGAACACTGAAGCTTTCTTT
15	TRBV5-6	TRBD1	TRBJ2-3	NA	CASSDTGVRTDTQYF	TGTGCCAGCAGCGATACAGGGGTTAGGACAGATACGCAGTATTTT
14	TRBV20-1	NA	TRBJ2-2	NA	CSAREASNTGELFF	TGCAGTGCTAGAGAAGCGTCGAACACCGGGGAGCTGTTTTTT
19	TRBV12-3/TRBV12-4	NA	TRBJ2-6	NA	CASSLGGTFHGSGANVLTF	TGTGCCAGCAGTTTAGGGGGGACTTTCCACGGCTCTGGGGCCAACGTCCTGACTTTC
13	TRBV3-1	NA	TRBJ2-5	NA	CASSQDPVETQYF	TGTGCCAGCAGCCAAGATCCGGTGGAGACCCAGTACTTC
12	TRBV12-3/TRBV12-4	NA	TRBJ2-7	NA	CASSFLSYEQYF	TGTGCCAGCAGTTTCCTCTCCTACGAGCAGTACTTC
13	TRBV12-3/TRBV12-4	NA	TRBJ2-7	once	CASSLNRAYEQYF	TGTGCCAGCAGTTTAAACAGGGCCTACGAGCAGTACTTC
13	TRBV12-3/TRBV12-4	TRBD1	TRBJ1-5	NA	CASGDRSNQPQHF	TGTGCCTCCGGGGACAGGAGCAATCAGCCCCAGCATTTT
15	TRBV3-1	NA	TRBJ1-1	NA	CASSPHSGAGTEAFF	TGTGCCAGCAGCCCCCACTCCGGGGCCGGAACTGAAGCTTTCTTT
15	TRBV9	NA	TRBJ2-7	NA	CASTANGAAGHEQYF	TGTGCCAGCACAGCGAATGGGGCCGCGGGGCACGAGCAGTACTTC
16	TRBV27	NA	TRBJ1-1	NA	CASSPRHLSVNTEAFF	TGTGCCAGCAGTCCCCGACACCTCTCGGTGAACACTGAAGCTTTCTTT
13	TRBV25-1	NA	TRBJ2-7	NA	CASRAGLSYEQYF	TGTGCCAGCCGAGCGGGCCTATCCTACGAGCAGTACTTC
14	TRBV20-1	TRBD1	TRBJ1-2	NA	CSESNTGDSYGYTF	TGCAGTGAGAGCAATACAGGGGACAGCTATGGCTACACCTTC
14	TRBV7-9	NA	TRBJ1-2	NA	CASSLDSSGNGYTF	TGTGCCAGCAGCTTAGACTCGTCGGGGAATGGCTACACCTTC
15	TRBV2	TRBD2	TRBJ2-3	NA	CASSETSGGFIAQYF	TGTGCCAGCAGTGAGACTAGCGGGGGGTTCATAGCGCAGTATTTT
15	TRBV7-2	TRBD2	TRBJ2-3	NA	CASRAGTSGTDTQYF	TGTGCCAGCAGGGCCGGGACTAGCGGAACAGATACGCAGTATTTT
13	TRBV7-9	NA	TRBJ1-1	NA	CASSLEGGTEAFF	TGTGCCAGCAGCTTAGAGGGGGGAACTGAAGCTTTCTTT
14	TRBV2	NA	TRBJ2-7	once	CASSGDGTSYEQYF	TGTGCCAGCAGTGGAGACGGGACTTCATACGAGCAGTACTTC